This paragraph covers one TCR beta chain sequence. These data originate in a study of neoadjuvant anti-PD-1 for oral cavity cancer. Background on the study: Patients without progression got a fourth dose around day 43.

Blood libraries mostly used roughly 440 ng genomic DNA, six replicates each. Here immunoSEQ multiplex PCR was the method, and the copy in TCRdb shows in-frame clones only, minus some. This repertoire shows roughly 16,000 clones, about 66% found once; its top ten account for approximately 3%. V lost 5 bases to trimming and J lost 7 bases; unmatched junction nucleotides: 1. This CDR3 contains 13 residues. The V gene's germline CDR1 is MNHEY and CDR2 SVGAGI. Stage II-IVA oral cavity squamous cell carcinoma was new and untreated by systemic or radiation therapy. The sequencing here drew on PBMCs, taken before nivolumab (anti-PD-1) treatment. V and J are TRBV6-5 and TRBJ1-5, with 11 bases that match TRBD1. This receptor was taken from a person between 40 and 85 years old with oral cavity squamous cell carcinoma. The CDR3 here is CASSGDRGQPQHF. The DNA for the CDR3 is TGTGCCAGCAGTGGGGACAGGGGGCAGCCCCAGCATTTT.